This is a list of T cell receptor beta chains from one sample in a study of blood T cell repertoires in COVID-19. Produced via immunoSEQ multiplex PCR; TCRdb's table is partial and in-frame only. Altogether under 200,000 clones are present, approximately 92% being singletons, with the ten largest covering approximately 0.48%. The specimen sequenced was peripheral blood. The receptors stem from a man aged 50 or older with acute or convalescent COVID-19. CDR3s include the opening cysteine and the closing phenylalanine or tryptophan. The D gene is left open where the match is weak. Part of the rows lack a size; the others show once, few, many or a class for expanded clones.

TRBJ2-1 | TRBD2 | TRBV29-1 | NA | TGCAGCGCCGGACTAGCGGGCCCGAATGAGCAGTTCTTC | CSAGLAGPNEQFF
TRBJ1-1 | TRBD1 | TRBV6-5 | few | TGTGCCAGCATGATACAGGGGGGAGACACTGAAGCTTTCTTT | CASMIQGGDTEAFF
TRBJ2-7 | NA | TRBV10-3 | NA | TGTGCCACCTCGGAGGGACCTGGAACCTACGAGCAGTACTTC | CATSEGPGTYEQYF
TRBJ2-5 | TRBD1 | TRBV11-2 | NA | TGTGCCAGCAGCAAAGACAGGGAAGAGACCCAGTACTTC | CASSKDREETQYF
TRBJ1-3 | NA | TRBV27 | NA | TGTGCCAGCAGTCGGGGGGGCGCAGGAAACACCATATATTTT | CASSRGGAGNTIYF
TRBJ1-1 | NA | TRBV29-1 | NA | TGCAGCGTTGCACCCCGGGGGAACACTGAAGCTTTCTTT | CSVAPRGNTEAFF
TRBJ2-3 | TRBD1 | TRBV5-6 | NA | TGTGCCAGCAGCTGGTGGGACAGGGAAACAGATACGCAGTATTTT | CASSWWDRETDTQYF
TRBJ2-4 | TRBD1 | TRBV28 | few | TGTGCCAGCAGCCCGGGCAGGGGGCGGCATCCAACCAAAAACATTCAGTACTTC | CASSPGRGRHPTKNIQYF
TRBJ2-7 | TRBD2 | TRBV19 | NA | TGTGCCAGGTGCCCCCGGGACTACTCCTTCGAGCAGTACTTC | CARCPRDYSFEQYF
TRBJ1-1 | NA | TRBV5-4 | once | TGTGCCAGCAGCTTGGTTGGGGCGGGGACTGAAGCTTTCTTT | CASSLVGAGTEAFF
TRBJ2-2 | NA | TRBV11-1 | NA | TGTGCCAGCAGCTTAGTACAGAACACCGGGGAGCTGTTTTTT | CASSLVQNTGELFF
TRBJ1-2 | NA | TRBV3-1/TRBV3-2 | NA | TGTGCCAGCAGCCCCTGGCGGGGGAGTGGCTACACCTTC | CASSPWRGSGYTF
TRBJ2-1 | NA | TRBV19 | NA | TGTGCCAGTAGTACCGACCTGCTAGTGAAGTTCTTC | CASSTDLLVKFF
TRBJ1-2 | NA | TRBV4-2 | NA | TGTGCCAGCAGCCCACGCACGGGTGGCTACACCTTC | CASSPRTGGYTF
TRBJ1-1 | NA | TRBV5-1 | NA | TGCGCCAGCAGCGATACAGGGATGAACACTGAAGCTTTCTTT | CASSDTGMNTEAFF
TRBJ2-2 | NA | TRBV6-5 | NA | TGTGCCAGCAGTCTGGCCCCGAACACCGGGGAGCTGTTTTTT | CASSLAPNTGELFF
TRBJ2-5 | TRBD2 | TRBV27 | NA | TGTGCCAGCAGTGGACTAGCGGGGGGGGTATGGACCCAGTACTTC | CASSGLAGGVWTQYF
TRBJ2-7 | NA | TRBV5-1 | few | TGCGCCAGCAGCTTGATGAGTCACTCCTACGAGCAGTACTTC | CASSLMSHSYEQYF
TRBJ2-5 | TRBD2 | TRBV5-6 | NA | TGTGCCAGCAGCTCGTCGCTAGCGGTGTACCAAGAGACCCAGTACTTC | CASSSSLAVYQETQYF
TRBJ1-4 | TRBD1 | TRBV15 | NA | TGTGCCACAAACCCGGGACAGATTAATGAAAAACTGTTTTTT | CATNPGQINEKLFF
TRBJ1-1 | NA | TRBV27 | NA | TGTGCCAGCAGCCACCCTTCTCCGCGGCGGGGCGGTGATGAAGCTTTCTTT | CASSHPSPRRGGDEAFF
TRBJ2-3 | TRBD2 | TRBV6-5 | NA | TGTGCCAGCAGTCGACTAGCGGAGGTCACAGATACGCAGTATTTT | CASSRLAEVTDTQYF
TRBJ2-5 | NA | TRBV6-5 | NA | TGTGCCAGCAGTTACTCGATGGGGGGCCAAGAGACCCAGTACTTC | CASSYSMGGQETQYF
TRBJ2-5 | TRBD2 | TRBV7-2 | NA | TGTGCCAGCAGCATCGGGGGGCAAGAGACCCAGTACTTC | CASSIGGQETQYF
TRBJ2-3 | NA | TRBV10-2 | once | TGCGCCAGCGGGGAGACGGGAGTTTCGGGCACAGATACGCAGTATTTT | CASGETGVSGTDTQYF
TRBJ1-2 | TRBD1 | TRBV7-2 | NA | TGTGCCAGCAGCGTGGGACAGCCTAACTATGGCTACACCTTC | CASSVGQPNYGYTF
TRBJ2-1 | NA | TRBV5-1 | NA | TGCGCCAGCAGCGGGGGTGGTGGGACTTACTACAATGAGCAGTTCTTC | CASSGGGGTYYNEQFF
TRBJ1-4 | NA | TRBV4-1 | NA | TGCGCCAGCAGCGAGACGGGGGGGCCGAATGAAAAACTGTTTTTT | CASSETGGPNEKLFF
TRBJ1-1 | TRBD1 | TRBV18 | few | TGTGCCAGCTCAGAGGGACAGCACATGAACACTGAAGCTTTCTTT | CASSEGQHMNTEAFF
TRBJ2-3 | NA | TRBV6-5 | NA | TGTGCCAGCAGGCAGAGGAACCCCACAGATACGCAGTATTTT | CASRQRNPTDTQYF
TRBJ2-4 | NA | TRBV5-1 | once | TGCGCCAGCAGCAAGACTGGGTTAGCCAAAAACATTCAGTACTTC | CASSKTGLAKNIQYF
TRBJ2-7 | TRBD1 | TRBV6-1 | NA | TGTGCCAGCAGTGACGGACAGGGCCACGAGCAGTACTTC | CASSDGQGHEQYF
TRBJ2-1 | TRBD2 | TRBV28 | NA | TGTGCCAGCAGTTCCACGGGACTAGCGGGGGGGAATGAGCAGTTCTTC | CASSSTGLAGGNEQFF
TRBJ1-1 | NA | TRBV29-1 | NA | TGCAGCGTTGGCAGGGACACTGAAGCTTTCTTT | CSVGRDTEAFF
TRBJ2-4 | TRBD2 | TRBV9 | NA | TGTGCCAGCAGCGTAGCTAGCGGGGGGCAAAACATTCAGTACTTC | CASSVASGGQNIQYF
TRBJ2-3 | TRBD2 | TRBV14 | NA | TGTGCCAGCACCCACTCTGGGCGGGAGAGGCCAGATACGCAGTATTTT | CASTHSGRERPDTQYF
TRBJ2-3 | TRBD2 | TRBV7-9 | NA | TGTGCCAGCAGCTCATCCGGGACTAGCCTGCCAGATACGCAGTATTTT | CASSSSGTSLPDTQYF
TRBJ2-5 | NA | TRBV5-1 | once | TGCGCCAGCAGTCGTGGGGGGGCGGAGACCCAGTACTTC | CASSRGGAETQYF
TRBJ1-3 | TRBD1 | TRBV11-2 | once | TGTGCCAGCAGCGTCAGGACAGGATCTGGAAACACCATATATTTT | CASSVRTGSGNTIYF
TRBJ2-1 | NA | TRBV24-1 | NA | TGTGCCACCAGTGTACTGGGCGGAGGGGTCAACAATGAGCAGTTCTTC | CATSVLGGGVNNEQFF
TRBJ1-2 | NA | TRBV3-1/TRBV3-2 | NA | TGTGCCAGCAGCCAAGATAGCCTGGGAGGGTATGGCTACACCTTC | CASSQDSLGGYGYTF
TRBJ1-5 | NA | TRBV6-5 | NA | TGTGCCAGCAGTTACTCGAGTCGTCAGCCCCAGCATTTT | CASSYSSRQPQHF
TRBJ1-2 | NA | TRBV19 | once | TGTGCCAGTAATCCCGGACAGAACTATGGCTACACCTTC | CASNPGQNYGYTF
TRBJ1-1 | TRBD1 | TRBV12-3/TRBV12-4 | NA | TGTGCCAGCAGTTTCTCGACAGGGACTGAAGCTTTCTTT | CASSFSTGTEAFF
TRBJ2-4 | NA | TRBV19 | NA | TGTGCCAGTAGTATGCGGCCCCGTCTCGAAAACATTCAGTACTTC | CASSMRPRLENIQYF
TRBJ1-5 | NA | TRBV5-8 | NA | TGTGCCAGCAGCCCTTATCAGGGGATTGCAAATCAGCCCCAGCATTTT | CASSPYQGIANQPQHF
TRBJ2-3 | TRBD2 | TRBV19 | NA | TGTGCCAGTAGTGGGAGGGGACCCACAGATACGCAGTATTTT | CASSGRGPTDTQYF
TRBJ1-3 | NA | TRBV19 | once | TGTGCCAGTAGCCAGCAGGAAGGAAACACCATATATTTT | CASSQQEGNTIYF
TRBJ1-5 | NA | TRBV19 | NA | TGTGCCAGTAGTATAGTGGGGGCAGAAGGTGCCCAGCATTTT | CASSIVGAEGAQHF
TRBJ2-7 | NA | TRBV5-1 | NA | TGCGCCAGCAGCTACGGGGACTTAACCTCCTACGAGCAGTACTTC | CASSYGDLTSYEQYF
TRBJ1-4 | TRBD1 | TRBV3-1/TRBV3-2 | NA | TGTGCCAGCAGCCAAGATAGCGGACAGGCTAATGAAAAACTGTTTTTT | CASSQDSGQANEKLFF
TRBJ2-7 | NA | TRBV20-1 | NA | TGCAGTGCTAGTGTCGGGTCCTCCGAGCAGTACTTC | CSASVGSSEQYF
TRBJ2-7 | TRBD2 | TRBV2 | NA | TGTGCCAGCAGTGAAGCGCTAGCGGGAGGCTACGAGCAGTACTTC | CASSEALAGGYEQYF
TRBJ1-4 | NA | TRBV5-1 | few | TGCGCCAGCAGCTCAAGGAGGGGATCGGAAAAACTGTTTTTT | CASSSRRGSEKLFF
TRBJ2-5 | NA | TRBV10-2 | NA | TGCGCCAGCAGTGACCCGGGACTCAGAGGGACCCAGTACTTC | CASSDPGLRGTQYF